What follows describes a single T cell receptor (beta chain). Its specific antigen is unknown. The sample holds no much larger clone one base away, and base qualities are not on file. The TCR beta CDR3 regions were amplified from RNA transcripts. The first round of RT-PCR for the TCR CDR3 was performed with the HTBI primer set and the Qiagen OneStep RT-PCR kit. A second multiplex PCR round built the libraries, followed by size selection and purification. The libraries were sequenced on an Illumina HiSeq2000 using paired-end 100 bp reads. As for how the authors treated the data: SOAPnuke was used to process the raw data, with reads discarded if the reads contained adapters or uncalled bases, had a mean Phred below 15, or lacked an exact constant-primer or identifier match. High-quality paired reads were merged using COPE v1.2.5, and each unique nucleotide sequence was defined as a clonotype. Clonotypes were aligned to IMGT TRBV, TRBD and TRBJ reference segments using MiTCR v1.1. The analysis was restricted to V-J combinations with a frequency above 0.0001, which together covered around 99% of the repertoires. The TCS score was defined as the ratio of F50 (clonal expansion) to E x V (chaos), calculated using BLOSUM62-based TCRdist between CDR3 peptides within each V-J. Welch's t-statistics and random forest reduced some 510 V-J features to fewer than 15, which were used in a naive Bayes classifier (R e1071). The raw public reads went through TCRdb reprocessing: fastp at Q25, MiXCR clone calling, in-frame beta chains kept. A single entry per CDR3 protein holds the most common genes and DNA from its merged rows. The V and J calls, along with clone size, are taken from TCRdb and not from the paper's own processing. Across this sample there are 300,000 to 400,000 distinct CDR3 sequences, with approximately 15% seen only once. Jointly, the top ten make up 20% to 25% of the sample.

Including cysteine and phenylalanine, the CDR3 has 16 amino acids. Here the CDR3 DNA is all that survives: 48 bases in frame from base 1. V sheds 1 base and J sheds 7 bases, leaving 17 bases between their ends. CDR1 is given as SEHNR and CDR2 as FQNEAQ, both from the germline V gene (reference sequence). The sample comes from a study of T cells in Graves' hyperthyroidism and ophthalmopathy (dated by TCRdb to the late 2010s). With regard to the full study: Peripheral blood was collected at initial diagnosis, before any treatment. A discovery cohort of about a hundred patients, roughly 45 with Graves' ophthalmopathy and approximately 57 with stable Graves' hyperthyroidism, was used to find distinguishing TCR V-J signatures. Prospective prediction of ophthalmopathy was tested in an independent validation cohort consisting of some 18 hyperthyroidism patients and 15 to 17 patients who later progressed to ophthalmopathy. For training and testing, the roughly 100 patients in the discovery cohort were randomly divided in a 7:3 ratio. Thyroid tissue and blood T-cell repertoires from about six Graves' hyperthyroidism patients were also compared in the study. After blood sampling, hyperthyroidism patients were treated with methimazole at a starting dose of 30 mg daily, and ophthalmopathy patients were treated with high-dose intravenous methylprednisolone. TCR Vbeta CDR3 sequencing of some 140 peripheral blood samples (over 40 ophthalmopathy, 75 or so hyperthyroidism and some 17 progressor patients) is reported in the paper. Overall study results and their limits: No statistical method was used to fix the sample size in advance, and group allocation was not hidden from the investigators. In validation, the model predicted progression to ophthalmopathy with 55% to 71% sensitivity and less than 75% specificity, a median of about 6.7 months before onset. Most expanded thyroid clonotypes (frequency above 0.001) were also detected in blood, suggesting blood repertoires may reflect thyroid immune responses. Ophthalmopathy was separated from stable hyperthyroidism by a 13 V-J signature model, with over 85% sensitivity and 81% to 83% specificity obtained in cross-validation and 80%/75% obtained in testing.

Stable Graves' hyperthyroidism was defined as no progression to ophthalmopathy during 18 months of follow-up. Hyperthyroidism patients were newly diagnosed, with disease duration under 2 months, and aged 18 to 65 years. Patients with uncontrolled infections, other autoimmune diseases, pregnancy or lactation were excluded. Clinical symptoms, serum thyroxine and TRAb, thyroid ultrasound, and orbital computed tomography formed the basis for the diagnoses. PBMCs were isolated from more than 8 ml of fresh peripheral blood by Ficoll-Paque density gradient centrifugation. Trizol reagent was used to extract total RNA, and RNA quality was then checked on an Agilent 2100 Bioanalyzer.

The sequenced sample was blood. The rearrangement joined TRBV7-9 to TRBJ2-1, with a tentative D gene TRBD2 over 7 matching bases. The clonotype comes from a woman in her 30s with Graves' hyperthyroidism. CDR3 sequence: CASSLGRGRALNEQFF. Here is the DNA: TGTGCCAGCAGCTTAGGTAGGGGGAGGGCCCTGAATGAGCAGTTCTTC. Where the CDR3 stops, the reference TRBV7-9 and TRBJ2-1 genes take over; the full variable domain is DTGVSQNPRHKITKRGQNVTFRCDPISEHNRLYWYRQTLGQGPEFLTYFQNEAQLEKSRLLSDRFSAERPKGSFSTLEIQRTEQGDSAMYLCASSLGRGRALNEQFFGPGTRLTVL.